Listed below are T cell receptor beta chains from one sample, sequenced in a study of shared clonotypes between healthy human individuals. The data were produced by immunoSEQ multiplex PCR, yet TCRdb's version contains in-frame clones alone and is incomplete. The sample records about 520,000 clones, 81% being singletons. Source material: PBMCs. These receptors were collected from a woman aged 40 to 50 in good health. Some clones in this sample may be carry-over from other donors' samples. The CDR3 runs from the conserved cysteine through the conserved F or W. The D gene is left open where the match is weak. Rows may omit the clone size; those that give it use once, few, many or a size class.

d_call	j_call	clone_size	v_call	cdr3_nt	cdr3_aa
TRBD2	TRBJ2-7	NA	TRBV29-1	TGCAGCGTTGATTTATCGGGAGGCTACGAGCAGTACTTC	CSVDLSGGYEQYF
TRBD2	TRBJ2-5	few	TRBV7-6	TGTGCCAGCAGCACCACTAGCGGGAGGGCCTTGAGGGAGACCCAGTACTTC	CASSTTSGRALRETQYF
TRBD1	TRBJ2-5	NA	TRBV6-5	TGTGCCAGCAGCCTTCCGGGACAGGTGGAGACCCAGTACTTC	CASSLPGQVETQYF
TRBD1	TRBJ1-1	NA	TRBV7-2	TGTGCCAGCAGCTTAGAAGGTGGGGCAGGGGGACGGACTGAAGCTTTCTTT	CASSLEGGAGGRTEAFF
NA	TRBJ2-3	NA	TRBV28	TGTGCCAGCCTAGGGGGGGCGGGGGTTCCAGATACGCAGTATTTT	CASLGGAGVPDTQYF
NA	TRBJ2-2	NA	TRBV30	TGTGCCTCCCTGGGAGTAAATGCCGGGGAGCTGTTTTTT	CASLGVNAGELFF
NA	TRBJ2-2	NA	TRBV2	TGTGCCAGCAGTGATCAGGAGATTGGAAGTGGCGGGGAGCTGTTTTTT	CASSDQEIGSGGELFF
NA	TRBJ2-7	NA	TRBV10-2	TGCGCCAGCAGTGGTTTCGGCTACGAGCAGTACTTC	CASSGFGYEQYF
TRBD2	TRBJ2-7	NA	TRBV5-4	TGTGCCAGCAGCTTGCAGACGGGAGGGCTCGAGCAGTACTTC	CASSLQTGGLEQYF
NA	TRBJ2-6	NA	TRBV4-3	TGCGCCAGCAGCCAAGATGAGAACTCTGGGGCCAACGTCCTGACTTTC	CASSQDENSGANVLTF
NA	TRBJ2-5	NA	TRBV5-4	TGTGCCAGCAGCTTGGCCGGCGGAGAGACCCAGTACTTC	CASSLAGGETQYF
TRBD1	TRBJ1-1	once	TRBV5-4	TGTGCCAGCAGCTCACCGGGACAGGGGCGTGAAGCTTTCTTT	CASSSPGQGREAFF
TRBD1	TRBJ1-2	NA	TRBV6-1	TGTGCCAGCAGTGAAGCTCGCCCCGGACAGGGTGGAGGCTACACCTTC	CASSEARPGQGGGYTF
NA	TRBJ2-5	NA	TRBV11-2	TGTGCCAGCAGCTTTCTCGGGGATCGAGGGGAGACCCAGTACTTC	CASSFLGDRGETQYF
NA	TRBJ1-1	NA	TRBV29-1	TGCAGCGTTGAAGCCTCTGCTAACACTGAAGCTTTCTTT	CSVEASANTEAFF
NA	TRBJ2-3	NA	TRBV28	TGTGCCAGCAGTGTCCTAGACACAGATACGCAGTATTTT	CASSVLDTDTQYF
NA	TRBJ2-7	many	TRBV28	TGTGCCAGCAGTTATGGCAGGGGCCCACGTTTTTCGAGGGAGCAGTACTTC	CASSYGRGPRFSREQYF
NA	TRBJ1-1	NA	TRBV10-2	TGCGCCATCAAAGCTGGTCGGAACACTGAAGCTTTCTTT	CAIKAGRNTEAFF
TRBD1	TRBJ1-1	NA	TRBV19	TGTGCCAGTAGTATAGACCCACGGGACAGGGGGAACACTGAAGCTTTCTTT	CASSIDPRDRGNTEAFF
NA	TRBJ2-7	NA	TRBV5-1	TGCGCCAGCAGCTTGGAGTTAGGGGCTACAACCGAGCAGTACTTC	CASSLELGATTEQYF
NA	TRBJ2-1	NA	TRBV5-6	TGTGCCAGCAGCTTGAGGGACGGGCCGGATCGGTTCTTC	CASSLRDGPDRFF
NA	TRBJ1-4	NA	TRBV28	TGTGCCAGCAGTTTATCATGGGGCGGTGAAAAACTGTTTTTT	CASSLSWGGEKLFF
TRBD1	TRBJ1-2	NA	TRBV5-1	TGCGCCAGCAGCTCCGGACAGGGTCCCTATGGCTACACCTTC	CASSSGQGPYGYTF
NA	TRBJ1-2	NA	TRBV7-9	TGTGCCAGCAGCCCTAGTTCTTCCTATGGCTACACCTTC	CASSPSSSYGYTF
NA	TRBJ2-3	few	TRBV27	TGTGCCAGCAGGCCTCATAGCACAGATACGCAGTATTTT	CASRPHSTDTQYF
TRBD1	TRBJ1-2	once	TRBV5-1	TGCGCCAGCAGCTTAGGACAGGGGGCCGGCTACACCTTC	CASSLGQGAGYTF
NA	TRBJ2-3	NA	TRBV4-2	TGTGCCAGCAGCCAAGATTTGGTGGGCAATACGCAGTATTTT	CASSQDLVGNTQYF
TRBD2	TRBJ2-7	NA	TRBV10-2	TGCGCCAGCACCCCCGGGAGGGTTGGGGTCTACGAGCAGTACTTC	CASTPGRVGVYEQYF
TRBD2	TRBJ2-2	NA	TRBV11-2	TGTGCCAGCAGCTTATTAGCGGGAGGCCTGAACACCGGGGAGCTGTTTTTT	CASSLLAGGLNTGELFF
NA	TRBJ2-1	few	TRBV7-3	TGTGCCAGCAGCTTACAGGGTCATGAGCAGTTCTTC	CASSLQGHEQFF
TRBD2	TRBJ2-3	NA	TRBV5-1	TGCGCCAGCAGCCTAACGGGACTAGCGGGAGGAGATACGCAGTATTTT	CASSLTGLAGGDTQYF
NA	TRBJ2-5	NA	TRBV7-2	TGTGCCAGCAGTATTTGGTCGGGGCAGCAAGAGACCCAGTACTTC	CASSIWSGQQETQYF
TRBD2	TRBJ2-1	NA	TRBV30	TGTGCCTGGAGTGTACTGGGACTAGCGAAATACAATGAGCAGTTCTTC	CAWSVLGLAKYNEQFF
NA	TRBJ2-7	NA	TRBV28	TGTGCCAGCAGTTTCGGGCACAGCGCGGGGACTTCCGAGCAGTACTTC	CASSFGHSAGTSEQYF
TRBD2	TRBJ2-7	NA	TRBV5-1	TGCGCCAGCAGCTTGGGGACTAGCGGGGCCTACGAGCAGTACTTC	CASSLGTSGAYEQYF
NA	TRBJ2-3	NA	TRBV6-5	TGTGCCAGCGGTTCCGGTTCAGTAGATACGCAGTATTTT	CASGSGSVDTQYF
NA	TRBJ2-7	NA	TRBV19	TGTGCCAGTTCGGGACGCCTACGAGAGCAGTACTTC	CASSGRLREQYF
TRBD1	TRBJ1-3	NA	TRBV7-8	TGTGCCAGCAGCCCGGGACAGGCTGGAAACACCATATATTTT	CASSPGQAGNTIYF
TRBD1	TRBJ1-1	NA	TRBV28	TGTGCCAGCAGGGTGACAGGGGGCGCTGGGAACACTGAAGCTTTCTTT	CASRVTGGAGNTEAFF
TRBD1	TRBJ1-2	NA	TRBV6-5	TGTGCCAGCAGCGACCTGGGACAGAAGTTCTATGGCTACACCTTC	CASSDLGQKFYGYTF
TRBD2	TRBJ2-3	NA	TRBV10-3	TGTGCCATCTCGTATAGCCGAGCGGGAGCCACAGATACGCAGTATTTT	CAISYSRAGATDTQYF
TRBD1	TRBJ1-2	NA	TRBV2	TGTGCCAGCCGGATGACAGGGGATGGCTACACCTTC	CASRMTGDGYTF
NA	TRBJ2-1	NA	TRBV9	TGTGCCAGCAGCTTGCAGGGTTATGAGCAGTTCTTC	CASSLQGYEQFF
NA	TRBJ2-1	NA	TRBV7-2	TGTGCCAGCAGCTTAGCGCTCAACTCCTACAATGAGCAGTTCTTC	CASSLALNSYNEQFF
TRBD2	TRBJ2-1	once	TRBV5-1	TGCGCCAGCAGCTTAGGCAGCGGGAGGCCCAGCTCCTACAATGAGCAGTTCTTC	CASSLGSGRPSSYNEQFF
TRBD1	TRBJ1-2	NA	TRBV28	TGTGCCAGCAGCTTAACAGGGGGCTGGCTTGGCTACACCTTC	CASSLTGGWLGYTF
NA	TRBJ1-3	NA	TRBV9	TGTGCCAGCAGCGCTCCAGGGGCCGGAAACACCATATATTTT	CASSAPGAGNTIYF
NA	TRBJ1-4	NA	TRBV28	TGTGCCAGCAGCCTGACAGCTTTGGGCGAAAAACTGTTTTTT	CASSLTALGEKLFF
TRBD1	TRBJ1-2	few	TRBV7-8	TGTGCCAGCAGCTTAGCGCGGGACAGGGGGGGATATGGCTACACCTTC	CASSLARDRGGYGYTF
NA	TRBJ1-1	many	TRBV14	TGTGCCAGCAGCCAACTTGCCTGGAACACTGAAGCTTTCTTT	CASSQLAWNTEAFF
TRBD2	TRBJ2-1	NA	TRBV5-4	TGTGCCAGCAGCTTGGTCGGACTAGACAATGAGCAGTTCTTC	CASSLVGLDNEQFF